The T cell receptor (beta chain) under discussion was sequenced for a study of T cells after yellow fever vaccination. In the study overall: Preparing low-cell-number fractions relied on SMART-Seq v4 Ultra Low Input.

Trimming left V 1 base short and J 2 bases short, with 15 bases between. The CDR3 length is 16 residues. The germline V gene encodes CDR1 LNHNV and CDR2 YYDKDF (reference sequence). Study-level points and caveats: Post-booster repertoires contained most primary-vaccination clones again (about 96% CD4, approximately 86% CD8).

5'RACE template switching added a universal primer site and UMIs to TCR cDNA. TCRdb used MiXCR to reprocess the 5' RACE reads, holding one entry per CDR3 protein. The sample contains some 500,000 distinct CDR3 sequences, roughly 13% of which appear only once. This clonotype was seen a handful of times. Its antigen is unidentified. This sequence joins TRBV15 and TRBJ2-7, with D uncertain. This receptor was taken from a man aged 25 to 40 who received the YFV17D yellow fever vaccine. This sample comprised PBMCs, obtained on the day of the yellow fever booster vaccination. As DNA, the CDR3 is TGTGCCACCAGCAGAGGAGACGGAACCTACGCCTACGAGCAGTACTTC. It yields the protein CATSRGDGTYAYEQYF.